The 2 T cell receptor beta chains below all came from one sample that was sequenced in a study of T cell responses to AZD1222 COVID-19 vaccine. Sequencing was performed with immunoSEQ multiplex PCR; in TCRdb, only in-frame clones are kept and a portion is missing. The sample contains some 84,000 clones, about 86% of which appear only once. The sequenced sample was peripheral blood, obtained on day 0 of AZD1222 vaccination. The receptors here all came from an adult in good health.

The chain employs TRBV3-1 (or the pseudogene TRBV3-2) and TRBJ1-3; 7 bases agree with TRBD1. The junction had 2 bases not matched to a gene; V was cut back by 0 bases and J by 0 bases. Germline V gene data show CDR1 as LGHDT and CDR2 as YNNKEL (reference sequence). This CDR3 contains 16 residues. CDR3 DNA sequence: TGTGCCAGCAGCCAAGATCCAGGGGGCTCTGGAAACACCATATATTTT. Translation gives CASSQDPGGSGNTIYF.

The chain recombines TRBV18 with TRBJ1-1; D is ambiguous. Germline lookup yields CDR1 KGHSH and CDR2 LQKENI. The CDR3 is 14 residues long. Trimming stripped 1 base from V and 4 bases from J, with 10 bases between. This CDR3 reads CASSPREVGTEAFF. The DNA of the CDR3 is TGTGCCAGCTCACCACGGGAGGTGGGCACTGAAGCTTTCTTT.